This paragraph covers one T cell receptor (beta chain) sequence. What it binds is unknown. The data were obtained in a study of shared clonotypes between healthy human individuals. General observations from the study: Generation probabilities were higher for clonotypes shared across all four sorted-subset donors than for unshared ones. Since donors were few, the genetic and exposure-history diversity represented was limited. The sharing of 4.5% to 5% of naive CD4 clonotypes was seen across a handful of donors.

Method: immunoSEQ multiplex PCR; TCRdb's copy keeps in-frame clones and lacks some. The profile shows millions of clones, approximately 94% of them singletons. CD45RO negativity and positive selection for CCR7 defined naive CD8 cells, a population that excluded terminally differentiated effector memory CD45RA+ cells. Trimming cost V 2 bases and J 2 bases, with 7 bases left between them. This CDR3 is 13 amino acids long. The germline V gene encodes CDR1 SEHNR and CDR2 FQNEAQ (reference sequence). What was sequenced was naive CD8+ T cells sorted from blood. The sequence came from a man aged 18 to 35 in good health. J is TRBJ2-7 and V is TRBV7-9; D not resolved. The DNA for the CDR3 is TGTGCCAGCAGCTTATCGGGCCCCTACGAGCAGTACTTC. Translating gives CASSLSGPYEQYF.